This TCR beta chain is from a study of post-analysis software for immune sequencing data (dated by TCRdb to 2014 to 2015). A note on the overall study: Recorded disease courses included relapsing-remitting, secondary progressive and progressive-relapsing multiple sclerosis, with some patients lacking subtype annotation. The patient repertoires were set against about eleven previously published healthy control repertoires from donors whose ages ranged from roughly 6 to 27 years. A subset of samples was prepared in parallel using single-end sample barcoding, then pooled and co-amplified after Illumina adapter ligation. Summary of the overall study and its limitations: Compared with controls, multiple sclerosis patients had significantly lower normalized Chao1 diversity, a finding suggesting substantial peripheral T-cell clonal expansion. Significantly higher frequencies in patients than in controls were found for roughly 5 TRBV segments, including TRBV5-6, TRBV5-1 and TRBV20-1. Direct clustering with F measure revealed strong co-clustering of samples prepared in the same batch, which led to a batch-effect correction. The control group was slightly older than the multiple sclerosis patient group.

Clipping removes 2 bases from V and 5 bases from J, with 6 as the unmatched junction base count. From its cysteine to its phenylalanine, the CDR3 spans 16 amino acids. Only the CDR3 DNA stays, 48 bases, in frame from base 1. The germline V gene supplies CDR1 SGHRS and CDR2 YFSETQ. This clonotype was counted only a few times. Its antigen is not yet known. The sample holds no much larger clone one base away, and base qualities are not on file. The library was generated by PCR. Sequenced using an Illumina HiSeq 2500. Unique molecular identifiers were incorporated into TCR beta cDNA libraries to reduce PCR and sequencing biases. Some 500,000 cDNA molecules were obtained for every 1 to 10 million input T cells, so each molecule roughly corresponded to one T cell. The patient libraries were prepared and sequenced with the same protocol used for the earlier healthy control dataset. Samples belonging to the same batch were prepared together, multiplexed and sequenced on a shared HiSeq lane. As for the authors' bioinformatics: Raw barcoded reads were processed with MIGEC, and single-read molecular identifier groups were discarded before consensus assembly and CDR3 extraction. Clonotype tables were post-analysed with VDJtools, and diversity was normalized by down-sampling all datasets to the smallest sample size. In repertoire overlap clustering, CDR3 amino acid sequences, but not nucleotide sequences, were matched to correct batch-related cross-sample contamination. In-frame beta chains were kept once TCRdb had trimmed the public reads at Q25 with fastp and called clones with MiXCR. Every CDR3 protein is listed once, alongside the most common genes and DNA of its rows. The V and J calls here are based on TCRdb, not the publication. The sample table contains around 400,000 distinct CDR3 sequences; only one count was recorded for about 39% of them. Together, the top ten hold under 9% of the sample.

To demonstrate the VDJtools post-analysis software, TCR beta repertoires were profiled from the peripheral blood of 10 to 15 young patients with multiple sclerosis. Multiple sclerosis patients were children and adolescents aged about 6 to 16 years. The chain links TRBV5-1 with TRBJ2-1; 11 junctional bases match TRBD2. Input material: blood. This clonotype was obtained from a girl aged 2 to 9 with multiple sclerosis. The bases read TGCGCCAGCAGCTTTAGCGGGGGGGCAAAAAACAATGAGCAGTTCTTC. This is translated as CASSFSGGAKNNEQFF.